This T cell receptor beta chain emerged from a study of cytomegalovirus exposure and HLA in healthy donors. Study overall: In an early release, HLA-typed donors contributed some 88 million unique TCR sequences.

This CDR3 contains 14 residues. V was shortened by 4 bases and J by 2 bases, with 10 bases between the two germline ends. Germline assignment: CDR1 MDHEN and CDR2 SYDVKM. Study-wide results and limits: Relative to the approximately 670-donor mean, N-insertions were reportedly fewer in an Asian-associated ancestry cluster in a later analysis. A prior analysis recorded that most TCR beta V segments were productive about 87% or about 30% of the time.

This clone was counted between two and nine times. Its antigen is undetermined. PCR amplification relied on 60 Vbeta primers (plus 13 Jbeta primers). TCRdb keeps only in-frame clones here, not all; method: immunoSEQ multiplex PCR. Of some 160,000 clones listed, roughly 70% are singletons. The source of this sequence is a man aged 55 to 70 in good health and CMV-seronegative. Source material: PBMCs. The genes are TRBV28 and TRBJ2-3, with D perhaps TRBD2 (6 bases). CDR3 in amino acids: CASSSGLFTDTQYF. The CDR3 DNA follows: TGTGCCAGCAGTTCGGGACTTTTCACAGATACGCAGTATTTT.